This entry concerns a single TCR beta chain. Which antigen it targets is not known. The record has no base qualities; no much larger clone is one base away. This sample was taken from a study of blood T cell repertoires in COVID-19 (dated by TCRdb to about 2020). Regarding the study in general: The collaborator samples originated in the United States, Italy and Spain and spanned the acute and convalescent phases of COVID-19. The prospective study material was composed of cDNA or gDNA derived from T cells, B-cell-depleted T cells, or PBMCs. The samples were drawn from two sources: the first 160 participants of the ongoing ImmuneRACE study, and 1,200 or so subjects contributed by 6 global collaborators. Sample metadata almost always included a de-identified subject ID, COVID-19 status, age in years and sex. Deeply sampled blood TCRbeta repertoires from subjects exposed to, actively infected with, or recovered from COVID-19 were included in the dataset. The repertoires were released in a freely available public database intended as a resource for research on the immune response to SARS-CoV-2. HLA class I and class II types, where available, came from metadata supplied by the sample provider rather than from assay-based typing. General conclusions and limits of the study: The quantity of clinical and demographic metadata differed by source and by participant and was supplied without curation.

TCRbeta CDR3 regions were amplified from genomic DNA by means of the immunoSEQ Assay, a bias-controlled multiplex PCR. The original pipeline was this. Within the assay, amplification of reference gene primers was used to estimate how many nucleated cells each sample contained. To quantify the absolute abundance of each unique TCRbeta CDR3 rearrangement, sequence reads were collapsed and filtered. For each sample, productive Simpson clonality was calculated as the square root of Simpson's diversity index over productive rearrangements. The immuneACCESS repertoire file appears here via TCRdb, limited to in-frame rearrangements. These files lack a portion of the clones; in checked studies, under half of the deficit traces to unresolved V genes, and the cause of the others is not known. V, J and clone size are those of that table, while D and trimming were read from the DNA. Present in this sample are about 250,000 clones, roughly nine tenths of which were seen just once. Of the sample, 0.85% to 1% is held by the ten largest clones.

Looking up the germline V gene yields CDR1 MDHEN and CDR2 SYDVKM. V is cut by 5 bases and J by 5 bases, and the space between the germline ends is 19 bases. The CDR3 covers 16 residues, taking in both the cysteine and the phenylalanine. Solely the CDR3 DNA is kept, with 48 bases framed from the first base. A second Seattle source provided samples from volunteer blood donors who had recovered from COVID-19. Collaborating institutions collected whole blood in K2EDTA tubes following their own protocols. For TCRbeta analysis, collaborators shipped samples in one of three forms: frozen whole blood, isolated PBMCs, or DNA extracted from either of those sample types.

Sample: peripheral blood. This sequence was found in a woman between 40 and 50 years old who had recovered from COVID-19. The chain employs TRBV28 and TRBJ1-5; the D gene is possibly TRBD1, with 6 bases matching. The CDR3 sequence is CASSPTAGGRHQPQHF. The DNA sequence is as follows: TGTGCCAGCAGTCCCACAGCGGGGGGGCGGCATCAGCCCCAGCATTTT.